This TCR beta chain was observed in a study of monozygotic twins with inflammatory bowel disease. Findings and limits, study-wide: Patient-to-patient differences in immunosuppressive treatment may have added variability to the repertoires. Especially with disease activity, IBD patients shared fewer clonotypes with others than healthy twins did.

The authors ran two nested PCRs of around 15 and 9 cycles on TCRalpha and TCRbeta cDNA. TCRdb reprocessed the 5' RACE reads and keeps a single row for each CDR3 protein, giving no DNA. Recorded for this sample: under 130,000 distinct CDR3 sequences. About this clonotype: The antigen is undetermined.

The germline V gene has CDR1 SGHTA and CDR2 FQGNSA. The CDR3 is made up of 14 amino acids. The rearrangement links TRBV7-2 to TRBJ2-1; TCRdb reports TRBD1, a call that lacks DNA to check it against. Sequencing was done on a sample of blood. This sequence originates from a human donor with ulcerative colitis or Crohn's disease, or a healthy co-twin of an affected twin (not recorded which). The CDR3 sequence is CASSLDSTYNEQFF.